The 14 T cell receptor beta chains below were found in one sample sequenced in a study of T cell changes during pregnancy in multiple sclerosis. Libraries were prepared by immunoSEQ multiplex PCR; TCRdb keeps only in-frame clonotypes and omits some of them. The sample comprises about 56,000 clones, under 95% of which are singletons, and approximately 0.21% rests with the top ten. The specimen comprised CD4+ T cells from peripheral blood mononuclear cells, sampled in the second trimester of pregnancy. The receptors shown here come from a female donor with multiple sclerosis, enrolled in a pregnancy study.

This clone is a singleton in its sample. V is TRBV19 and J is TRBJ1-5; TRBD1 matches at 7 bases. Germline lookup yields CDR1 LNHDA and CDR2 SQIVND (reference sequence). Trimming took 4 bases from V and 6 from J; bases not matched to a gene: 6. This CDR3 is built from 14 residues. CDR3 residues: CASSRTGVAQPQHF. In DNA form, the CDR3 reads TGTGCCAGTAGTAGAACAGGGGTCGCTCAGCCCCAGCATTTT.

The chain links TRBV9 to TRBJ1-1; TRBD1 might be the D (5 bases). CDR1 and CDR2 (germline): SGDLS, YYNGEE. This CDR3 region has 17 residues. Trimming pared 0 bases from V and 1 base from J, leaving 16 bases between. The CDR3 DNA reads TGTGCCAGCAGCGTAGGGGCAGGGATTACGAGGAACACTGAAGCTTTCTTT. Its protein is CASSVGAGITRNTEAFF.

The rearrangement uses TRBV6-4 and TRBJ2-5, with TRBD2 matching 9 bases. CDR1 MRHNA and CDR2 SNTAGT come from the germline V gene. Germline trimming cut 7 bases from V and 3 bases from J; bases unmatched to any gene: 12. The CDR3 is made up of 16 amino acids. The CDR3 nucleotides are TGTGCCAGCAATTTACTGGGTAGCGGGAGAAAAGAGACCCAGTACTTC. Translation: CASNLLGSGRKETQYF.

The chain is built from TRBV14 and TRBJ1-1; no clear D gene. Between the trimmed V and J ends, which lost 0 bases and 4 bases, there was a span of 6 bases. CDR1 is SGHDN and CDR2 is FVKESK in the germline V gene. The CDR3 is made up of 13 amino acids. The DNA of the CDR3 is TGTGCCAGCAGCCAAGAGCGGGGCACTGAAGCTTTCTTT. Protein product: CASSQERGTEAFF.

The V call is TRBV5-1, the J call TRBJ1-3, with TRBD1 identical over 9 bases. The CDR3 contains 15 residues. Germline V gives CDR1 SGHRS, CDR2 YFSETQ. V lost 0 bases, J lost 4 bases, and 2 bases stayed unmatched. Written as DNA, the CDR3 is TGCGCCAGCAGCTTGGACAGGGGGCGAGGAAACACCATATATTTT. Translated, it gives CASSLDRGRGNTIYF.

This clone was observed a few times. The junction departs from germline at one end; a sequencing error may be responsible. This chain joins TRBV7-6 and TRBJ1-1, with 8 bases fitting TRBD1. In germline, CDR1 is SGHVS, CDR2 FNYEAQ. This CDR3 contains 12 residues. The CDR3 loop is CASSLAYGQGIF. The CDR3 DNA reads as TGTGCCAGCAGCTTAGCGTATGGACAGGGTATCTTT.

CDR3 protein: CASSFAGEEGTEAFF. The DNA for the CDR3 is TGCGCCAGCAGCTTCGCAGGGGAAGAAGGCACTGAAGCTTTCTTT. This rearrangement joins TRBV5-1 to TRBJ1-1, with D possibly being TRBD1 (6 bases). Deletions cut 2 bases from V and 4 bases from J, with 15 bases between. Germline assignment: CDR1 SGHRS and CDR2 YFSETQ. The CDR3 sequence is 15 residues long.

The chain uses TRBV19 and TRBJ2-5, with 13 bases matching TRBD2. Germline V CDR1 and CDR2: LNHDA, SQIVND (reference sequence). The CDR3 sequence is 15 residues long. After removal of 4 bases from V and 5 bases from J, the junction contained 4 bases not matched to a gene. The DNA for the CDR3 is TGTGCCAGTAGTACTCCGGGACTAGCGGGGGAGACCCAGTACTTC. Translating it yields CASSTPGLAGETQYF.

This clone was observed a handful of times. The rearrangement joins TRBV29-1 to TRBJ1-1; D not resolved. Trimming left V 4 bases short and J 4 bases short, with 13 bases between. This CDR3 has 13 residues. Germline V CDR1 and CDR2: SQVTM, ANQGSEA. CDR3 nucleotide sequence: TGCAGCGTTGTAAGGCAGGAGGGCACTGAAGCTTTCTTT. This gives the protein CSVVRQEGTEAFF.

In this sample, this clone turned up a few times. The chain has TRBV28 and TRBJ1-1; 10 bases align to TRBD1. J was trimmed by 8 bases and V by 3 bases; bases with no gene match: 12. The CDR3 length is 16 residues. Germline V gene data show CDR1 as MDHEN and CDR2 as SYDVKM. CDR3 DNA: TGTGCCAGCAGTTTCCCCACCGGGACAGGGGAACTCGAAGCTTTCTTT. This sequence encodes CASSFPTGTGELEAFF.

The chain uses TRBV6-1 and TRBJ2-7; maybe TRBD2 (6 bases). This CDR3 is built from 12 residues. V lost 3 bases and J 3 bases, leaving 6 bases between the germline ends. CDR1 and CDR2 from the germline V gene are MNHNS and SASEGT. Here the CDR3 DNA reads TGTGCCAGCAGTGAGCGGGGCTACGAGCAGTACTTC. Its protein product is CASSERGYEQYF.

V gene TRBV7-9 combines with J gene TRBJ2-2, with D possibly TRBD1 on 5 matching bases. Trimming removed 5 bases from V and 0 bases from J, with 16 bases in between. CDR1 is SEHNR, CDR2 FQNEAQ, per germline (reference sequence). CDR3 length equals 17 residues. CDR3 nucleotides: TGTGCCAGCAGCCTAGTAGGGGCGGCAGCGAACACCGGGGAGCTGTTTTTT. Translating it yields CASSLVGAAANTGELFF.

J is TRBJ2-5 and V is TRBV27, with a weak D call TRBD2 (5 bases). Germline V gene data show CDR1 as MNHEY and CDR2 as SMNVEV (reference sequence). The CDR3 contains 13 residues. Trimming took off 6 bases at V and 5 bases at J, with 13 bases between the two ends. The CDR3 DNA sequence: TGTGCCAGCAGCCCCCTAGCTTTGGAGACCCAGTACTTC. This gives the protein CASSPLALETQYF.

The rearrangement links TRBV7-2 to TRBJ2-5; weak D call: TRBD2 (5 bases). The germline V gene has CDR1 SGHTA and CDR2 FQGNSA. Trimming took off 2 bases at V and 3 bases at J, with 13 bases between the two ends. The length of the CDR3 is 15 residues. The CDR3 sequence is CASSLRSKREETQYF. The CDR3 DNA reads TGTGCCAGCAGCTTAAGATCCAAGAGGGAAGAGACCCAGTACTTC. Complete variable domain (other parts from reference TRBV7-2 and TRBJ2-5): GAGVSQSPSNKVTEKGKDVELRCDPISGHTALYWYRQSLGQGLEFLIYFQGNSAPDKSGLPSDRFSAERTGGSVSTLTIQRTQQEDSAVYLCASSLRSKREETQYFGPGTRLLVL.